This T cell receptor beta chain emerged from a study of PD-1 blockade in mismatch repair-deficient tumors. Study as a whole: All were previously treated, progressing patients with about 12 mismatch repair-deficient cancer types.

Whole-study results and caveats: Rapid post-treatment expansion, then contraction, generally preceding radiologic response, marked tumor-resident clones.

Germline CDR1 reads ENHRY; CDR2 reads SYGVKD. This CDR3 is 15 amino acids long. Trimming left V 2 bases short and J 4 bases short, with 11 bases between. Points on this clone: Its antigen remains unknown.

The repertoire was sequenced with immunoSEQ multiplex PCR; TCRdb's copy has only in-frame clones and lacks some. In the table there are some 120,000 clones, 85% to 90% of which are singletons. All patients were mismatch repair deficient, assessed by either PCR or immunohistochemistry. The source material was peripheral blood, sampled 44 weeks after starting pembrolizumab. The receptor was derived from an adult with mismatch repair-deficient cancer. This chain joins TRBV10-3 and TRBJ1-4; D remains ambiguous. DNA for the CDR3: TGTGCCATCAGTGAGGGCTTGGGATTTAATGAAAAACTGTTTTTT. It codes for CAISEGLGFNEKLFF.